The 17 T cell receptor beta chains presented below share a single source sample, sequenced in a study of shared clonotypes between healthy human individuals. The protocol was immunoSEQ multiplex PCR, while the TCRdb copy is restricted to in-frame clones and leaves out a portion. The sample carries more than 2 million clones, around 95% recorded once. CD8 cells classed as naive were CD45RO-negative and positively selected for CCR7, excluding terminally differentiated effector memory CD45RA+ cells. Material: naive CD8+ T cells from PBMCs. The receptors were sampled from a young man in good health. Some clones in this sample may be carry-over from other donors' samples.

V and J are TRBV5-6 and TRBJ1-5; 7 nucleotides line up with TRBD1. V trimming: 1 base; J trimming: 2 bases; junction bases outside the gene matches: 9. This CDR3 is 17 amino acids long. The germline CDR1 and CDR2 sequences are SGHDT and YYEEEE. CDR3 nucleotides: TGTGCCAGCAGCTTGTTATCGTGGCAGGGGGGCAATCAGCCCCAGCATTTT. As protein: CASSLLSWQGGNQPQHF. Complete variable domain (other parts from reference TRBV5-6 and TRBJ1-5): DAGVTQSPTHLIKTRGQQVTLRCSPKSGHDTVSWYQQALGQGPQFIFQYYEEEERQRGNFPDRFSGHQFPNYSSELNVNALLLGDSALYLCASSLLSWQGGNQPQHFGDGTRLSIL.

As to this clone: Other DNA sequences in the sample encode the same CDR3. The chain is built from TRBV27 and TRBJ1-5; no clear D. Germline lookup yields CDR1 MNHEY and CDR2 SMNVEV (reference sequence). Trimming took off 1 base at V and 2 bases at J, with 3 bases between the two ends. The CDR3 is made up of 13 amino acids. CDR3 coding DNA: TGTGCCAGCAGTTTATTTGGCAATCAGCCCCAGCATTTT. This sequence encodes CASSLFGNQPQHF.

The chain joins TRBV23-1 to TRBJ2-2; D not resolved. TRBV23-1 is marked as an open reading frame, function uncertain. V was pared by 8 bases and J by 5 bases, with 24 bases between. The CDR3 runs 17 residues. CDR3 sequence reads: CASRPRPGSKGTGELFF. CDR3 nucleotide sequence: TGCGCCAGCCGCCCGCGCCCAGGATCCAAAGGGACCGGGGAGCTGTTTTTT.

V is TRBV6-5 and J is TRBJ1-1; D not resolved. Looked up from germline, CDR1 is MNHEY and CDR2 is SVGAGI. V lost 3 bases and J lost 5, with 10 bases in between. This CDR3 has 13 amino acids. The CDR3 DNA is TGTGCCAGCAGTTATACGGTGGGGACTGAAGCTTTCTTT. Translating gives CASSYTVGTEAFF.

The V and J genes are TRBV2 and TRBJ1-1; possibly TRBD1 for D (5 bases). Trimming cost V 7 bases and J 1 base, with 10 bases left between them. The germline gives CDR1 SNHLY, CDR2 FYNNEI. The CDR3 spans 13 residues. CDR3 in DNA: TGTGCCAGCAAACCGGGACCGAACACTGAAGCTTTCTTT. It codes for CASKPGPNTEAFF.

The sample holds one count of this clone. Other nucleotide sequences in the sample specify the same CDR3. The rearrangement joins TRBV6-5 to TRBJ1-1; D is perhaps TRBD1 (6 bases). Germline V gene lookup returns CDR1 MNHEY and CDR2 SVGAGI. With 0 bases removed from V and 0 bases from J, the gap between germline ends came to 11 bases. This CDR3 comprises 16 residues. The CDR3 is CASSYSRGAMNTEAFF. CDR3 bases: TGTGCCAGCAGTTACTCGCGGGGGGCCATGAACACTGAAGCTTTCTTT.

This clone has a single count. The chain recombines TRBV4-3 with TRBJ2-3; 9 bases are a match to TRBD2. Per the germline V gene, CDR1 is LGHNA and CDR2 is YSLEER. J lost 1 base, V lost 0 bases, and 14 bases had no gene match. There are 20 residues in the CDR3. The CDR3: CASSQDRDWTSERGTDTQYF. The CDR3 DNA sequence: TGCGCCAGCAGCCAAGATCGTGATTGGACTAGCGAGCGGGGCACAGATACGCAGTATTTT.

As to this clone: The sample holds other DNA sequences that translate to the same CDR3. The chain links TRBV6-1 to TRBJ2-7, with 10 bases that match TRBD1. Per germline, CDR1 MNHNS and CDR2 SASEGT. The CDR3 is 14 amino acids. V was clipped by 4 bases and J by 2 bases; unmatched bases: 2. The CDR3 nucleotides read TGTGCCAGCAGTGCCGGGACAGGGGCCTACGAGCAGTACTTC. The encoded protein is CASSAGTGAYEQYF.

V and J are TRBV4-1 and TRBJ2-2; 9 bases agree with TRBD2. V lost 1 base to trimming and J lost 7 bases; unmatched junction nucleotides: 10. Germline-derived CDR1 and CDR2 are MGHRA and YSYEKL. The CDR3 runs 17 residues. CDR3 in DNA: TGCGCCAGCAGCCAAGCCCCTAGCGGGATAGGCGGCGGGGAGCTGTTTTTT. Protein product: CASSQAPSGIGGGELFF.

V is TRBV6-6 and J is TRBJ2-3; possible D gene TRBD2, 7 bases. Germline values: CDR1 MNHNY, CDR2 SVGAGI (reference sequence). Trimming removed 6 bases from V and 6 bases from J, with 16 bases in between. The CDR3 is 14 residues long. Here the CDR3 reads CASSQLGGGDTQYF. The DNA of the CDR3 is TGTGCCAGCAGCCAGCTAGGGGGAGGGGATACGCAGTATTTT.

This clone was observed once. The chain employs TRBV15 and TRBJ2-1, with TRBD2 matching 9 bases. V shed 0 bases, J shed 9 bases, and the junction held 12 bases outside the gene matches. This CDR3 has 17 residues. From germline, CDR1 is LNHNV and CDR2 YYDKDF (reference sequence). For the CDR3, the DNA is TGTGCCACCAGCAGAGATTTGACGCTAGCGGGAATCACTGAGCAGTTCTTC. Translation: CATSRDLTLAGITEQFF. Supplemented by reference TRBV15 and TRBJ2-1, the full variable domain reads DAMVIQNPRYQVTQFGKPVTLSCSQTLNHNVMYWYQQKSSQAPKLLFHYYDKDFNNEADTPDNFQSRRPNTSFCFLDIRSPGLGDTAMYLCATSRDLTLAGITEQFFGPGTRLTVL.

CDR3 in DNA: TGTGCCAGCAGCCAAAGCGACTTCCAGGCCTCGCACCGTCTCTATGGCTACACCTTC. Its translation is CASSQSDFQASHRLYGYTF. This chain links TRBV14 with TRBJ1-2; D unresolved. Germline assignment: CDR1 SGHDN and CDR2 FVKESK. The CDR3 is 19 amino acids. V lost 2 bases, J lost 4 bases, and 26 bases lay in between.

Here the CDR3 reads CASSVPEQGNQETQYF. The CDR3 nucleotides are TGTGCCAGCAGTGTCCCCGAACAGGGAAACCAAGAGACCCAGTACTTC. This chain joins TRBV25-1 and TRBJ2-5, with D possibly matching TRBD1 (6 bases). Between the trimmed V and J ends, which lost 4 bases and 0 bases, there was a span of 15 bases. CDR3 length: 16 residues. The germline V gene has CDR1 MGHDK and CDR2 SYGVNS.

The chain combines TRBV27 with TRBJ2-1, with D possibly matching TRBD1 (6 bases). CDR3 size: 15 residues. V was pared by 5 bases and J by 0 bases, with 11 bases between. CDR1 is MNHEY and CDR2 is SMNVEV in the germline V gene (reference sequence). This CDR3 is CASSVGAFSYNEQFF. DNA of the CDR3: TGTGCCAGCAGTGTGGGGGCGTTCTCCTACAATGAGCAGTTCTTC.

This clone has a count of ten or more. The rearrangement uses TRBV6-1 and TRBJ1-1, with a possible D match to TRBD1 (5 bases). Germline CDR1 MNHNS, CDR2 SASEGT. The CDR3 consists of 13 residues. V dropped 1 base and J dropped 3 bases, with 6 bases sitting between them. The CDR3 sequence: CASSEGGHTEAFF. The CDR3 nucleotides read TGTGCCAGCAGTGAAGGGGGCCACACTGAAGCTTTCTTT.

This chain uses TRBV7-9 with TRBJ2-7; maybe TRBD2 (6 bases). The CDR3 extends over 16 amino acids. With 1 base removed from V and 2 bases from J, the gap between germline ends came to 15 bases. The germline CDR1 and CDR2 sequences are SEHNR and FQNEAQ (reference sequence). CDR3 residues: CASSLEGLAQTYEQYF. In DNA form, the CDR3 reads TGTGCCAGCAGCTTAGAGGGGCTAGCGCAGACCTACGAGCAGTACTTC.

This clone was counted between two and nine times. The same CDR3 also results from other DNA sequences found in this sample. The J gene is TRBJ2-5, the V gene TRBV7-9; D is unresolved. The V end lost 4 bases, the J end lost 1 base, and 1 base lay between the germline ends. Looked up from germline, CDR1 is SEHNR and CDR2 is FQNEAQ (reference sequence). This CDR3 contains 11 residues. The DNA of the CDR3 is TGTGCCAGCAGCTCCCAAGAGACCCAGTACTTC. It is translated as CASSSQETQYF.